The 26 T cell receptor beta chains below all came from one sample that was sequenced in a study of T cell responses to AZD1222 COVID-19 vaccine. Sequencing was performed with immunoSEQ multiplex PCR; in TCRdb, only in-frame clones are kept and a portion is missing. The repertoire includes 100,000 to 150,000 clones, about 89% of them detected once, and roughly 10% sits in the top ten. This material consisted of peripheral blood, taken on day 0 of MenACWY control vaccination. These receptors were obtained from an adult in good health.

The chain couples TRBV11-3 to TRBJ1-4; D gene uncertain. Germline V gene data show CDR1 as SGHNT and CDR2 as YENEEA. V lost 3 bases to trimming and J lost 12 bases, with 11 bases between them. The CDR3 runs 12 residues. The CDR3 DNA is TGTGCCAGCAGCTTCGAGGGTCGGGAACTGTTTTTT. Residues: CASSFEGRELFF.

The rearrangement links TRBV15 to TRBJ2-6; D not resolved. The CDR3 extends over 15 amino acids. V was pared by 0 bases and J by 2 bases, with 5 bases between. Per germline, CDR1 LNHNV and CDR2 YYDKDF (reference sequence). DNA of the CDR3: TGTGCCACCAGCAGAGACCGGCCTGGGGCCAACGTCCTGACTTTC. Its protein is CATSRDRPGANVLTF.

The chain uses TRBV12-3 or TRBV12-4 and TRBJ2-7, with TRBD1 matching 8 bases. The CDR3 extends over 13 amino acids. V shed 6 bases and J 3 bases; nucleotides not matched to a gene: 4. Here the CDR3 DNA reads TGTGCCAGCAGGAGGACAGGGCGCTACGAGCAGTACTTC. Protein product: CASRRTGRYEQYF.

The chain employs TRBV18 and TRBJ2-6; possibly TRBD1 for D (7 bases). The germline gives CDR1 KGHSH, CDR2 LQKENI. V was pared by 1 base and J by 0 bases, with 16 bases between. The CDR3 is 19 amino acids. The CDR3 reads CASSPLWAGGTSGANVLTF. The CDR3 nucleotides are TGTGCCAGCTCACCACTCTGGGCAGGGGGGACCTCTGGGGCCAACGTCCTGACTTTC.

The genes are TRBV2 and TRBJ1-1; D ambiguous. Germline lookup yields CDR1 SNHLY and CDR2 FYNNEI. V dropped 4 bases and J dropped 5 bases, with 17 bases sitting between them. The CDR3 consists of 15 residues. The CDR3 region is CASSGPSPRGTEAFF. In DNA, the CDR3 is TGTGCCAGCAGTGGCCCAAGTCCCCGAGGGACTGAAGCTTTCTTT.

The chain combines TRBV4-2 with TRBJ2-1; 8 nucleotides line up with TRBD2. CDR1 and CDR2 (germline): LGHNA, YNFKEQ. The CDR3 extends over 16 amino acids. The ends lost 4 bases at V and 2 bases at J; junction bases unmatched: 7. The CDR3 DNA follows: TGTGCCAGCAGCCCCGAGCGGGAGAGGACCTACAATGAGCAGTTCTTC. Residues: CASSPERERTYNEQFF.

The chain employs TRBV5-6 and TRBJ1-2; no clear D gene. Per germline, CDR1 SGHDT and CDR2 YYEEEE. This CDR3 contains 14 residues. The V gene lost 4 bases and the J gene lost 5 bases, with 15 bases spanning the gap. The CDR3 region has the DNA TGTGCCAGCAGCCCTAAGGGATCCCCTTATGGCTACACCTTC. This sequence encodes CASSPKGSPYGYTF.

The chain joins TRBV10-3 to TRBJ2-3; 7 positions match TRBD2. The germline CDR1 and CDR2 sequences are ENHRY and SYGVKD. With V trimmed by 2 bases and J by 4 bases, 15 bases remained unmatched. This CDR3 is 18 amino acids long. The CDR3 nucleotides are TGTGCCATCAGTGAGCCCCGAATGGCGTCTAGCGGCGCAGATACGCAGTATTTT. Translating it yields CAISEPRMASSGADTQYF.

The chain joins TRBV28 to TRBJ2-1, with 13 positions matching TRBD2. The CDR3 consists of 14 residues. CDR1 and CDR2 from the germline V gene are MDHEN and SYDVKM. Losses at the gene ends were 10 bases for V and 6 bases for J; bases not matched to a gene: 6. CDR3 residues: CATKLAGGLNEQFF. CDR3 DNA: TGTGCCACCAAACTAGCGGGAGGGCTCAATGAGCAGTTCTTC.

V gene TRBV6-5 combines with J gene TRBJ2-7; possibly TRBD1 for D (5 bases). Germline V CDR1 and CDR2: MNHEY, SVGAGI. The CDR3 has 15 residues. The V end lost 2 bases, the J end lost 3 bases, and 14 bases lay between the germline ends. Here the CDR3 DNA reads TGTGCCAGCAGTTACCAGGGCCAGAAAATCTACGAGCAGTACTTC. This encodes CASSYQGQKIYEQYF.

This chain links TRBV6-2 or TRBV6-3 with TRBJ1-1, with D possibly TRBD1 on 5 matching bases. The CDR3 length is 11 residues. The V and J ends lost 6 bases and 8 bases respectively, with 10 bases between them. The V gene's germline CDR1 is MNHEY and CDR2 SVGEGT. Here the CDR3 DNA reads TGTGCCAGCAGCCCGGAGGGGGAAGCTTTCTTT. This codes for CASSPEGEAFF.

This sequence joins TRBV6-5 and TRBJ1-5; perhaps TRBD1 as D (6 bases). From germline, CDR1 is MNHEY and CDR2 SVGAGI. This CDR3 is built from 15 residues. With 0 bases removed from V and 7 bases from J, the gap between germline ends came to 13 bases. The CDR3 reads CASSYSWQGNQPQHF. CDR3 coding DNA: TGTGCCAGCAGTTACTCGTGGCAGGGGAACCAGCCCCAGCATTTT.

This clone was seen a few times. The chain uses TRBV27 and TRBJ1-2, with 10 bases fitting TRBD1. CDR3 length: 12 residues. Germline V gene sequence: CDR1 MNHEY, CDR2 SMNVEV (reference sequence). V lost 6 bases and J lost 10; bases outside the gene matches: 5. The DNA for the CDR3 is TGTGCCAGCAGCGGGACAGGGGTGGACTACACCTTC. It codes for CASSGTGVDYTF.

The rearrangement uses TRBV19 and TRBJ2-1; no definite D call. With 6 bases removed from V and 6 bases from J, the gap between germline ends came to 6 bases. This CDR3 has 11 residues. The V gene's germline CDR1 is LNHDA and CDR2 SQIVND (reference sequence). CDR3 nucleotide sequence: TGTGCCAGTAGCCTAAGCAATGAGCAGTTCTTC. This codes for CASSLSNEQFF.

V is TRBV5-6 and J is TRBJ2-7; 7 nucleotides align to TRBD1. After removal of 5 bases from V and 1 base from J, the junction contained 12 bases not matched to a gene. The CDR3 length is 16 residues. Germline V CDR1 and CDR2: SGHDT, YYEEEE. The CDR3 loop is CASRVFGQATSYEQYF. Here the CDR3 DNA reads TGTGCCAGCAGGGTTTTTGGACAGGCCACTTCCTACGAGCAGTACTTC.

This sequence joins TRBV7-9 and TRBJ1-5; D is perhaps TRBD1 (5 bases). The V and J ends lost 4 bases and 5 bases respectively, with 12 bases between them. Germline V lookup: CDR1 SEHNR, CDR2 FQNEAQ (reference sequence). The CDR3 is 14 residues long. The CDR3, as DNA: TGTGCCAGCAGCTCAGTTTCGACAGATCAGCCCCAGCATTTT. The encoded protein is CASSSVSTDQPQHF.

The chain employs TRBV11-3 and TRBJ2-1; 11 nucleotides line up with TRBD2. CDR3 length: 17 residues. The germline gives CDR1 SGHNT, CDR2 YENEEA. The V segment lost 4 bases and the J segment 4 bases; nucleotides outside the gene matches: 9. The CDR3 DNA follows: TGTGCCAGCAGCTCCACCCGAGGACTAGCGGGTTACAATGAGCAGTTCTTC. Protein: CASSSTRGLAGYNEQFF.

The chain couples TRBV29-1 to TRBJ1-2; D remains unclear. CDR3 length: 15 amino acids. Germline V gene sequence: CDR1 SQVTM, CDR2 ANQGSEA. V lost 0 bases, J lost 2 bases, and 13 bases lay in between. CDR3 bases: TGCAGCGTTGAAGATGTCGACCGAGGGAACTATGGCTACACCTTC. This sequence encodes CSVEDVDRGNYGYTF.

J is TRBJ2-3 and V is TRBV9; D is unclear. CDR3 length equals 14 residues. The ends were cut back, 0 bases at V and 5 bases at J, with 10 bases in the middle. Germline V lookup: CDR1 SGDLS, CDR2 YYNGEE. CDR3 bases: TGTGCCAGCAGCGTAGCCCCCAGGTTAGATACGCAGTATTTT. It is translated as CASSVAPRLDTQYF. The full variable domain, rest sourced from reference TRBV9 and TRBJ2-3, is DSGVTQTPKHLITATGQRVTLRCSPRSGDLSVYWYQQSLDQGLQFLIQYYNGEERAKGNILERFSAQQFPDLHSELNLSSLELGDSALYFCASSVAPRLDTQYFGPGTRLTVL.

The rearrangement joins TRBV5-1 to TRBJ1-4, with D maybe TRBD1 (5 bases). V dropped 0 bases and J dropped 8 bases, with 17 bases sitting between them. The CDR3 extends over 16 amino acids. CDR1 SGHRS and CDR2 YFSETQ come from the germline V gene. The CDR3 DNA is TGCGCCAGCAGCTTGGTTTTCGGCGGGGGTAGAGAAAAACTGTTTTTT. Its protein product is CASSLVFGGGREKLFF.

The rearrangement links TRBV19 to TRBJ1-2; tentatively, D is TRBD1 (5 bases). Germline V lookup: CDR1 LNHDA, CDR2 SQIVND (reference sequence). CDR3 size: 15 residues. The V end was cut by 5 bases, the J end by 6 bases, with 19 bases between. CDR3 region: CASSALSWTLHGYTF. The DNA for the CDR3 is TGTGCCAGTAGTGCCCTGAGTTGGACATTACATGGCTACACCTTC.

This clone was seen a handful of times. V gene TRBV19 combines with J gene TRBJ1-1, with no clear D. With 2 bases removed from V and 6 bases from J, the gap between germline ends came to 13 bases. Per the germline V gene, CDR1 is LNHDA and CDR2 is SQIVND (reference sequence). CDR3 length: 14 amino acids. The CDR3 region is CASSINLGLSEAFF. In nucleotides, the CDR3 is TGTGCCAGTAGTATAAATTTAGGTCTCTCTGAAGCTTTCTTT.

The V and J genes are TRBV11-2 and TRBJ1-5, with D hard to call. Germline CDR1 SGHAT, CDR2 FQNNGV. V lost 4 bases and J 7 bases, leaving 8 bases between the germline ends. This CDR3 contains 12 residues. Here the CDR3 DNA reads TGTGCCAGCAGCTCGCTAGGACAGCCCCAGCATTTT. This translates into CASSSLGQPQHF.

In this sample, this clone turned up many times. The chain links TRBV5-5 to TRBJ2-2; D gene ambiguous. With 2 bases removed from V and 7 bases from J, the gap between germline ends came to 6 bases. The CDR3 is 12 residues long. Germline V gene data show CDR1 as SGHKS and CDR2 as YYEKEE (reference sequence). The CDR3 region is CASSFPGGELFF. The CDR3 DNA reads TGTGCCAGCAGCTTTCCCGGCGGGGAGCTGTTTTTT.

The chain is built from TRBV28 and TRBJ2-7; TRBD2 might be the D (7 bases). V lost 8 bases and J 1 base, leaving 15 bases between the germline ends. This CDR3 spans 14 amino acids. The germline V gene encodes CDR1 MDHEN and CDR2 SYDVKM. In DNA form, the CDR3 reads TGTGCCAGCCAAGGGGGGGGGTCATCCTACGAGCAGTACTTC. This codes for CASQGGGSSYEQYF.

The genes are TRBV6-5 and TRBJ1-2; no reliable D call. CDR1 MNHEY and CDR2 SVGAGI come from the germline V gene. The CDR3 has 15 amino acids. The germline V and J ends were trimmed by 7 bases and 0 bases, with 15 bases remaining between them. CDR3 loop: CASTEGGRSNYGYTF. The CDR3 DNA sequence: TGTGCCAGCACCGAGGGTGGCAGATCTAACTATGGCTACACCTTC.